These 32 T cell receptor beta chains originate from one sample sequenced in a study of blood T cell repertoires in COVID-19. TCRdb's table, derived via immunoSEQ multiplex PCR, lists solely in-frame clones and lacks some. The table lists around 100,000 clones, 70% to 90% of them singletons. What was sequenced was peripheral blood. The receptor set was obtained from a man aged 80 or over with acute or convalescent COVID-19.

A few counts support this clone. The chain joins TRBV6-4 to TRBJ2-2, with TRBD2 as a possible D gene (6 bases). V was trimmed by 3 bases and J by 4 bases, leaving 6 bases between them. This CDR3 region has 13 residues. The germline CDR1 and CDR2 sequences are MRHNA and SNTAGT. This chain's CDR3 is CASSEGGTGELFF. The CDR3 DNA follows: TGTGCCAGCAGTGAGGGGGGCACCGGGGAGCTGTTTTTT.

V gene TRBV6-5 combines with J gene TRBJ2-6; D perhaps matches TRBD1 (6 bases). CDR1 is MNHEY, CDR2 SVGAGI, per germline. The CDR3 consists of 15 residues. V lost 9 bases to trimming and J lost 0 bases, with 12 bases between them. The CDR3 spells CASRTGSSGANVLTF. CDR3 nucleotide sequence: TGTGCCAGTCGAACAGGGAGCTCTGGGGCCAACGTCCTGACTTTC.

This clone has more than one count but fewer than ten. This sequence joins TRBV6-2 or TRBV6-3 and TRBJ1-1; 10 bases fit TRBD1. Trimming took 6 bases from V and 0 from J; bases not matched to a gene: 10. Germline lookup yields CDR1 MNHEY and CDR2 SVGEGT. The CDR3 totals 17 residues. CDR3 in amino acids: CASSKSTGTGVNTEAFF. The DNA for the CDR3 is TGTGCCAGCAGCAAATCGACCGGGACAGGGGTGAACACTGAAGCTTTCTTT.

The V call is TRBV6-4, the J call TRBJ1-2; no reliable D call. Trimming took off 0 bases at V and 1 base at J, with 9 bases between the two ends. CDR3 length: 15 residues. Germline V lookup: CDR1 MRHNA, CDR2 SNTAGT. The CDR3 nucleotides are TGTGCCAGCAGTGACTCCATCACATTTAACTATGGCTACACCTTC. As protein: CASSDSITFNYGYTF.

The V call is TRBV7-2, the J call TRBJ1-2; unclear D gene. Trimming stripped 5 bases from V and 5 bases from J, with 15 bases between. The CDR3 is made up of 14 amino acids. CDR1 SGHTA and CDR2 FQGNSA come from the germline V gene. The CDR3 coding sequence is TGTGCCAGCAGCGGTCTAGCTCGGGTATATGGCTACACCTTC. Translating it yields CASSGLARVYGYTF.

V usage is TRBV6-4 and J usage is TRBJ2-3; weak D call: TRBD2 (5 bases). CDR3 size: 16 residues. The V and J ends lost 5 bases and 7 bases respectively, with 22 bases between them. CDR1 is MRHNA and CDR2 is SNTAGT in the germline V gene. CDR3 in amino acids: CASSPHEMGDVHTQYF. The CDR3 nucleotides read TGTGCCAGCAGTCCCCACGAAATGGGAGACGTGCATACGCAGTATTTT.

The CDR3 is CASSSGQGLGVETQYF. CDR3 coding DNA: TGTGCCAGCAGCTCCGGACAGGGACTTGGCGTGGAGACCCAGTACTTC. The gene calls are TRBV7-2 and TRBJ2-5; 8 bases are a match to TRBD1. V shed 4 bases and J 5 bases; nucleotides not matched to a gene: 12. Germline CDR1 and CDR2: SGHTA and FQGNSA. The CDR3 is made up of 16 amino acids.

The V gene is TRBV28, the J gene TRBJ2-7; no reliable D call. Germline V gene lookup returns CDR1 MDHEN and CDR2 SYDVKM. The CDR3 totals 14 residues. The ends were cut back, 10 bases at V and 5 bases at J, with 21 bases in the middle. CDR3 sequence reads: CATRTSVGLDEQYF. The CDR3 nucleotides are TGTGCCACCCGAACGTCCGTTGGCTTGGACGAGCAGTACTTC.

This clone has just one count. V and J are TRBV29-1 and TRBJ2-7; D possibly corresponds to TRBD1 (6 bases). The CDR3 loop spans 13 amino acids. Per germline, CDR1 SQVTM and CDR2 ANQGSEA. V was shortened by 4 bases and J by 0 bases, with 10 bases between the two germline ends. The CDR3 region has the DNA TGCAGCGTTGGGGACACCCACTCCTACGAGCAGTACTTC. Translated, it gives CSVGDTHSYEQYF.

The chain recombines TRBV7-3 with TRBJ1-1; unclear D gene. CDR1 is SGHTA and CDR2 is FQGTGA in the germline V gene. The CDR3 is 14 residues long. The germline V and J ends were trimmed by 1 base and 8 bases, with 14 bases remaining between them. In DNA, the CDR3 is TGTGCCAGCAGCTTAAGTCCCAGCGCGCTAGAAGCTTTCTTT. Translation: CASSLSPSALEAFF.

The chain is built from TRBV24-1 and TRBJ2-7, with a weak D call TRBD2 (6 bases). V was pared by 5 bases and J by 0 bases, with 13 bases between. In germline, CDR1 is KGHDR, CDR2 SFDVKD. The CDR3 loop spans 15 amino acids. The CDR3 coding sequence is TGTGCCACCAGTGGCGGGACGGCGGTCTCCTACGAGCAGTACTTC. Protein sequence: CATSGGTAVSYEQYF.

The rearrangement links TRBV6-2 or TRBV6-3 to TRBJ2-7; D call uncertain. The CDR3 totals 13 residues. CDR1 MNHEY and CDR2 SVGEGT come from the germline V gene. V was pared by 2 bases and J by 4 bases, with 9 bases between. Here the CDR3 DNA reads TGTGCCAGCAGTTACCTCCACTATTACGAGCAGTACTTC. Translation: CASSYLHYYEQYF.

V is TRBV30 and J is TRBJ2-2, with D unclear. Germline CDR1 is GTSNPN and CDR2 is SVGIG (reference sequence). CDR3 length: 10 amino acids. V gave up 6 bases and J gave up 5 bases, with 4 bases separating them. The CDR3 coding sequence is TGTGCCTGCCAGACCGGGGAGCTGTTTTTT. Its translation is CACQTGELFF.

The chain joins TRBV7-8 to TRBJ1-5, with TRBD1 as a possible D gene (5 bases). The germline V gene has CDR1 SGHVS and CDR2 FQNEAQ. V was pared by 0 bases and J by 4 bases, with 7 bases between. This CDR3 is 14 amino acids long. The CDR3, as DNA: TGTGCCAGCAGCTTAGCGGCAGGGAATCAGCCCCAGCATTTT. Amino acid sequence: CASSLAAGNQPQHF.

The rearrangement uses TRBV23-1 and TRBJ2-1; unclear D gene. TRBV23-1 is an ORF, and what it does is uncertain. V lost 7 bases, J lost 6 bases, and 13 bases lay in between. The CDR3 extends over 13 amino acids. The CDR3 bases are TGCGCCAGCAATTTTCTGGGCTGCAATGAGCAGTTCTTC. It translates to CASNFLGCNEQFF.

The chain recombines TRBV11-2 with TRBJ2-2, with D possibly being TRBD1 (6 bases). This CDR3 is built from 14 residues. The V end was cut by 5 bases, the J end by 6 bases, with 13 bases between. Germline CDR1 and CDR2: SGHAT and FQNNGV. The DNA of the CDR3 is TGTGCCAGCAGCGCACAGGGTTCCCCCGGGGAGCTGTTTTTT. It is translated as CASSAQGSPGELFF.

The CDR3 protein is CASSALGLAGGAGELFF. CDR3 nucleotides: TGTGCCAGCAGCGCCTTGGGACTAGCGGGAGGAGCCGGGGAGCTGTTTTTT. The chain links TRBV5-4 to TRBJ2-2, with 15 bases lining up with TRBD2. The germline CDR1 and CDR2 sequences are SGHNT and YYREEE (reference sequence). There are 17 residues in the CDR3. V lost 4 bases, J lost 6 bases, and 7 bases stayed unmatched.

The chain is built from TRBV19 and TRBJ1-1; D is unresolved. The CDR3 covers 14 residues. Looked up from germline, CDR1 is LNHDA and CDR2 is SQIVND (reference sequence). V was shortened by 2 bases and J by 2 bases, with 9 bases between the two germline ends. The CDR3 is CASSIRSPNTEAFF. In DNA form, the CDR3 reads TGTGCCAGTAGTATAAGGAGTCCCAACACTGAAGCTTTCTTT.

V usage is TRBV6-1 and J usage is TRBJ1-2, with D perhaps TRBD1 (5 bases). This CDR3 has 15 residues. The V and J ends lost 1 base and 4 bases respectively, with 13 bases between them. The germline CDR1 and CDR2 sequences are MNHNS and SASEGT. The CDR3 region is CASSEGGGRSYGYTF. CDR3 nucleotide sequence: TGTGCCAGCAGTGAAGGGGGGGGACGGAGCTATGGCTACACCTTC.

The V call is TRBV6-5, the J call TRBJ1-5, with TRBD1 matching 7 bases. Looked up from germline, CDR1 is MNHEY and CDR2 is SVGAGI. CDR3 length equals 16 residues. The V gene end was trimmed by 4 bases and the J gene end by 9 bases; junction bases not matched to a gene: 15. The DNA of the CDR3 is TGTGCCAGCAGTTCCGGCTGGGACAGTTCATTACGGCCCCAGCATTTT. This translates into CASSSGWDSSLRPQHF.

The rearrangement links TRBV19 to TRBJ2-1, with 12 bases that match TRBD2. This CDR3 is built from 16 residues. The V gene end was trimmed by 4 bases and the J gene end by 3 bases; junction bases not matched to a gene: 4. The germline gives CDR1 LNHDA, CDR2 SQIVND (reference sequence). The DNA for the CDR3 is TGTGCCAGTAGTACTGGACTAGCGGGACTCTACAATGAGCAGTTCTTC. This encodes CASSTGLAGLYNEQFF.

The V gene is TRBV5-6, the J gene TRBJ2-7, with 9 bases identical to TRBD2. The CDR3 sequence is 14 residues long. CDR1 is SGHDT, CDR2 YYEEEE, per germline. V was pared by 0 bases and J by 5 bases, with 3 bases of the junction left unmatched. For the CDR3, the DNA is TGTGCCAGCAGCTTGGTAGCGGGAGTAAACGAGCAGTACTTC. The encoded protein is CASSLVAGVNEQYF.

The chain combines TRBV18 with TRBJ2-5; 9 bases agree with TRBD1. The germline V gene has CDR1 KGHSH and CDR2 LQKENI. The junction had 0 bases not matched to a gene; V was cut back by 2 bases and J by 5 bases. This CDR3 has 13 amino acids. The CDR3 coding sequence is TGTGCCAGCTCACCAGGGACAGGGGAGACCCAGTACTTC. Its translation: CASSPGTGETQYF.

The V and J genes are TRBV6-4 and TRBJ2-1; the match to TRBD2 covers 13 bases. The CDR3 spans 16 residues. V was clipped by 5 bases and J by 7 bases; unmatched bases: 8. Germline V lookup: CDR1 MRHNA, CDR2 SNTAGT. The CDR3 is CASSRTSGSGTNEQFF. CDR3 DNA: TGTGCCAGCAGTCGGACTAGCGGGAGTGGTACGAATGAGCAGTTCTTC.

This clone was found once. The rearrangement joins TRBV29-1 to TRBJ2-7, with TRBD2 as a possible D gene (5 bases). CDR1 and CDR2 from the germline V gene are SQVTM and ANQGSEA. Trimming took off 3 bases at V and 5 bases at J, with 8 bases between the two ends. This CDR3 comprises 11 residues. DNA for the CDR3: TGCAGCGTTGATCGGGGTAACGAGCAGTACTTC. Translated: CSVDRGNEQYF.

This sequence joins TRBV6-6 and TRBJ2-7; 11 nucleotides agree with TRBD2. The germline V gene encodes CDR1 MNHNY and CDR2 SVGAGI (reference sequence). V lost 4 bases, J lost 6 bases, and 8 bases stayed unmatched. The CDR3 is made up of 15 amino acids. CDR3: CASSSKLAGEGEQYF. DNA of the CDR3: TGTGCCAGCAGTTCGAAACTAGCGGGAGAAGGCGAGCAGTACTTC.

The gene calls are TRBV5-4 and TRBJ2-1; 12 bases are shared with TRBD2. Germline V lookup: CDR1 SGHNT, CDR2 YYREEE (reference sequence). This CDR3 region has 17 residues. After removal of 6 bases from V and 7 bases from J, the junction contained 14 bases not matched to a gene. CDR3 DNA sequence: TGTGCCAGCACCAAACCCCTAGCGGGAGGGTCGGCAAATGAGCAGTTCTTC. This sequence encodes CASTKPLAGGSANEQFF. Supplemented by reference TRBV5-4 and TRBJ2-1, the full variable domain reads ETGVTQSPTHLIKTRGQQVTLRCSSQSGHNTVSWYQQALGQGPQFIFQYYREEENGRGNFPPRFSGLQFPNYSSELNVNALELDDSALYLCASTKPLAGGSANEQFFGPGTRLTVL.

This clone was seen only once. V gene TRBV18 combines with J gene TRBJ1-1; maybe TRBD1 (6 bases). Germline loops: CDR1 KGHSH, CDR2 LQKENI. V gave up 3 bases and J gave up 3 bases, with 8 bases separating them. CDR3 length: 13 amino acids. The DNA for the CDR3 is TGTGCCAGCTCACCGGCAGGGGACACTGAAGCTTTCTTT. Translation: CASSPAGDTEAFF.

The J gene is TRBJ1-1, the V gene TRBV7-2; TRBD1 is a possible D gene (5 bases). This CDR3 is built from 14 residues. In germline, CDR1 is SGHTA, CDR2 FQGNSA. Trimming stripped 3 bases from V and 6 bases from J, with 14 bases between. CDR3 protein: CASSFGGMRSEAFF. The DNA of the CDR3 is TGTGCCAGCAGCTTCGGGGGGATGAGGTCTGAAGCTTTCTTT.

The rearrangement joins TRBV19 to TRBJ1-5, with a possible D match to TRBD1 (6 bases). Germline V gene lookup returns CDR1 LNHDA and CDR2 SQIVND (reference sequence). V was trimmed by 3 bases and J by 1 base, leaving 10 bases between them. CDR3 length: 15 residues. The CDR3 sequence: CASSITDRSNQPQHF. Written as DNA, the CDR3 is TGTGCCAGTAGTATCACGGACAGAAGCAATCAGCCCCAGCATTTT.

The gene calls are TRBV29-1 and TRBJ2-1; TRBD1 agrees at 8 bases. The J segment lost 7 bases and the V segment lost 5 bases, leaving 4 bases of the junction unmatched. Germline assignment: CDR1 SQVTM and CDR2 ANQGSEA. This CDR3 spans 12 amino acids. The CDR3 reads CSVSGGRNEQFF. DNA for the CDR3: TGCAGCGTTTCAGGGGGCCGGAATGAGCAGTTCTTC.

DNA of the CDR3: TGTGCCAGCAGCTTAGGGGGGGAAGGTCAGCCCCAGCATTTT. Translating it yields CASSLGGEGQPQHF. V usage is TRBV7-9 and J usage is TRBJ1-5; the D gene is possibly TRBD1 (5 bases). Germline loops: CDR1 SEHNR, CDR2 FQNEAQ (reference sequence). Trimming stripped 1 base from V and 6 bases from J, with 10 bases between. The CDR3 is 14 amino acids. The entire variable domain, with the rest obtained from reference TRBV7-9 and TRBJ1-5, is as follows: DTGVSQNPRHKITKRGQNVTFRCDPISEHNRLYWYRQTLGQGPEFLTYFQNEAQLEKSRLLSDRFSAERPKGSFSTLEIQRTEQGDSAMYLCASSLGGEGQPQHFGDGTRLSIL.